This T cell receptor (beta chain) was recorded in a study of shared clonotypes between healthy human individuals. Across the whole study: Donors, aged 18 to 49, were a couple of women and three men.

Positive CCR7 selection of CD45RO-negative cells yielded the naive CD8 cells, and terminally differentiated effector memory CD45RA+ cells were excluded. Germline CDR1 reads SGHRS; CDR2 reads YFSETQ. Trimming cost V 0 bases and J 7 bases, with 19 bases left between them. This CDR3 comprises 16 residues. The method was immunoSEQ multiplex PCR; TCRdb's version includes in-frame clones alone and lacks a portion of them. The sample has around 1.9 million clones, about 94% seen once; the top ten hold approximately 1.7%. This receptor was taken from a man aged 18-30 years in good health. Some clones in this sample may be carry-over from other donors' samples. The sequenced sample consisted of naive CD8+ T cells from PBMCs. This chain uses TRBV5-1 with TRBJ1-2; the D gene is possibly TRBD1 (6 bases). The CDR3 DNA reads as TGCGCCAGCAGCTTGGGCCCGGACAGTGTTTTTTCTGGCTACACCTTC. Residues: CASSLGPDSVFSGYTF.